This entry is about one TCR beta chain. TCRdb's copy holds only in-frame clones and misses some; the assay was immunoSEQ multiplex PCR. The sample holds approximately 150,000 clones, nearly 95% seen once. The data belong to a study of T cell responses to AZD1222 COVID-19 vaccine. The sequence was collected from an adult in good health. Here the sequenced sample was peripheral blood, taken on day 0 of AZD1222 vaccination.

The CDR3 region has the DNA TGTGCCTGGAGTGGCGACAGCGGGGTCGGCCAGCCCCAGCATTTT. Translated: CAWSGDSGVGQPQHF. The rearrangement uses TRBV30 and TRBJ1-5; D might be TRBD1 (5 bases). CDR3 length: 15 amino acids. V was clipped by 1 base and J by 7 bases, with 17 bases between them. Germline V CDR1 and CDR2: GTSNPN, SVGIG (reference sequence).